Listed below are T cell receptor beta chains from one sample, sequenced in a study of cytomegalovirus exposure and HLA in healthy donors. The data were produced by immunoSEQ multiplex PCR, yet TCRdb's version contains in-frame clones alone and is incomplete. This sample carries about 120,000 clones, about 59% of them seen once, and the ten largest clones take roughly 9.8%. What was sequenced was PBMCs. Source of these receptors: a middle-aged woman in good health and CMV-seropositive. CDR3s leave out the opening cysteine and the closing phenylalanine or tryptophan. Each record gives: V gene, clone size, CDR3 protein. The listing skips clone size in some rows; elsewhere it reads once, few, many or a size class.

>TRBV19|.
ASKIIVAGLWTEAF
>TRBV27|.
ASSLRREGNTQY
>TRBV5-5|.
ASSRQGMNTEAF
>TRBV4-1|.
ASSQAGQRRGGNEQF
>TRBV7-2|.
ASSASLVFEQY
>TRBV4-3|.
ASSQFQTSGRTDTQY
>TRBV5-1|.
ASRTGEYGYT
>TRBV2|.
ASSVEVYYEQY
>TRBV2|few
ASSDPGGFDNEQF
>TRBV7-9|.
ASMPSIGRVNEQF
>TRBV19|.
ASSMRTSGNEQF
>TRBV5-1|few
ASSPDNGDSRI
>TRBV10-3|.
AISGSLVTYNEQF
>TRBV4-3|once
ASSQEMATDTQY
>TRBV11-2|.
ASSLSPGDEQY
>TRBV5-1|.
ASSFGLAGSYNEQF
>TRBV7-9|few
ASSLGLNTGELF
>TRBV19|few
ASSRRAAEAF
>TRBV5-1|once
ASSSFLAGGPYEQY
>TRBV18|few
ASSPAAGSGNTIY
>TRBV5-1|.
ASSQARLAGEGADTQY
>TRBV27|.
ASGVGNEQF
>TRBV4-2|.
ASSPSVGGNTEAF
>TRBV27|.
ASRNGRGYNEQF
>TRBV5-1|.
ASSLTVSGANVLT
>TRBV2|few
ASSDGFTEAF
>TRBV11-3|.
ASSQGRTDTQY
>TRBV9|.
ASNEREGYTDTQY
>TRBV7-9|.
ASRTDGYNEQF
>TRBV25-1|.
ASSSEGRAGELF